A single sample gave rise to the 15 T cell receptor beta chains below, sequenced in a study of follicular helper T cells after annual influenza vaccination. The repertoire was sequenced with immunoSEQ multiplex PCR; TCRdb's copy has only in-frame clones and lacks some. The table has roughly 7,000 clones, roughly 80% seen once. As to time point: 2015-2016 season, 7 days after influenza vaccination. Sequencing was performed on CXCR5- memory CD4+ T cells sorted from blood, taken 7 days after influenza vaccination. The origin of the receptors is an adult who received the influenza vaccine.

This chain connects TRBV27 to TRBJ2-5; the D gene is possibly TRBD2 (6 bases). CDR3 length: 15 residues. Between the trimmed V and J ends, which lost 10 bases and 7 bases, there was a span of 25 bases. Germline CDR1 is MNHEY and CDR2 is SMNVEV (reference sequence). CDR3 sequence (DNA): TGTGCCACCATATTTTCGGATCGGGAGTTTGTGACCCAGTACTTC. Protein: CATIFSDREFVTQYF.

The chain has TRBV7-9 and TRBJ1-2; no clear D. CDR1 is SEHNR and CDR2 is FQNEAQ in the germline V gene (reference sequence). Deletions cut 4 bases from V and 4 bases from J, with 13 bases between. The CDR3 covers 14 residues. DNA of the CDR3: TGTGCCAGCAGCTCGGACGGCGCCATCTATGGCTACACCTTC. This sequence encodes CASSSDGAIYGYTF. The whole variable domain, filled in from reference TRBV7-9 and TRBJ1-2, reads DTGVSQNPRHKITKRGQNVTFRCDPISEHNRLYWYRQTLGQGPEFLTYFQNEAQLEKSRLLSDRFSAERPKGSFSTLEIQRTEQGDSAMYLCASSSDGAIYGYTFGSGTRLTVV.

The CDR3 DNA reads TGTGCCAGCAGCTTGGAGTTGGCGGGGGGCTCCTACAATGAGCAGTTCTTC. This translates into CASSLELAGGSYNEQFF. The gene calls are TRBV5-8 and TRBJ2-1; TRBD2 aligns across 8 bases. CDR1 and CDR2 (germline): SGHTS, YDEGEE. The V and J ends lost 0 bases and 0 bases, in that order; junction bases with no gene match: 5. The CDR3 totals 17 residues.

This rearrangement joins TRBV9 to TRBJ2-5, with TRBD2 as a possible D gene (5 bases). V was clipped by 3 bases and J by 2 bases, with 8 bases between them. In germline, CDR1 is SGDLS, CDR2 YYNGEE. The CDR3 spans 13 residues. The chain's CDR3 is CASSDGLQETQYF. The CDR3 DNA reads as TGTGCCAGCAGCGACGGACTGCAAGAGACCCAGTACTTC.

This chain joins TRBV27 and TRBJ2-5; TRBD1 matches at 8 bases. Germline V gene sequence: CDR1 MNHEY, CDR2 SMNVEV (reference sequence). J lost 5 bases, V lost 4 bases, and 9 bases had no gene match. The CDR3 sequence is 15 residues long. The CDR3 DNA reads TGTGCCAGCAGTTCAGGACAGGGCCATACGGAGACCCAGTACTTC. Translation gives CASSSGQGHTETQYF.

The CDR3, as DNA: TGTGCCATCAGTGCCCCAACAGTCGACAGGAACTATGGCTACACCTTC. Protein: CAISAPTVDRNYGYTF. The chain uses TRBV10-3 and TRBJ1-2, with D maybe TRBD1 (6 bases). Trimming pared 4 bases from V and 2 bases from J, leaving 17 bases between. The CDR3 is 16 residues long. CDR1 is ENHRY and CDR2 is SYGVKD in the germline V gene.

The chain is built from TRBV4-2 and TRBJ1-2; D is undetermined. V lost 0 bases and J lost 1, with 9 bases in between. This CDR3 is 15 amino acids long. Per germline, CDR1 LGHNA and CDR2 YNFKEQ. CDR3 sequence reads: CASSQDGTDNYGYTF. The CDR3 coding sequence is TGTGCCAGCAGCCAAGACGGTACAGATAACTATGGCTACACCTTC.

This clone was seen a single time. The V gene is TRBV5-5, the J gene TRBJ2-7; 8 nucleotides align to TRBD1. Germline loops: CDR1 SGHKS, CDR2 YYEKEE (reference sequence). The CDR3 extends over 15 amino acids. J was trimmed by 7 bases and V by 4 bases; bases with no gene match: 13. The CDR3 DNA follows: TGTGCCAGCAGCCTCTACGGACAGGGAAGAGGGGAGCAGTACTTC. This translates into CASSLYGQGRGEQYF.

The chain uses TRBV6-1 and TRBJ1-1; D gene ambiguous. Germline V CDR1 and CDR2: MNHNS, SASEGT. The CDR3 runs to 13 residues. With 2 bases removed from V and 7 bases from J, the gap between germline ends came to 11 bases. CDR3 DNA: TGTGCCAGCAGTGAACAGGCACTAGATGAAGCTTTCTTT. Protein product: CASSEQALDEAFF.

This sequence joins TRBV7-9 and TRBJ1-1, with a weak D call TRBD1 (5 bases). Deletions cut 1 base from V and 4 bases from J, with 10 bases between. This CDR3 has 14 amino acids. Germline lookup yields CDR1 SEHNR and CDR2 FQNEAQ (reference sequence). The CDR3 region is CASSLEGTTTEAFF. The CDR3 DNA reads TGTGCCAGCAGCTTAGAGGGGACGACCACTGAAGCTTTCTTT.

The chain recombines TRBV5-1 with TRBJ2-3; maybe TRBD2 (6 bases). This CDR3 contains 16 residues. Germline V gives CDR1 SGHRS, CDR2 YFSETQ. V was trimmed by 0 bases and J by 0 bases, leaving 11 bases between them. The CDR3 sequence: CASSLEGGASTDTQYF. As DNA, the CDR3 is TGCGCCAGCAGCTTGGAGGGCGGGGCTAGCACAGATACGCAGTATTTT.

In its sample, this clone was seen a few times. The V call is TRBV10-3, the J call TRBJ2-7; tentative D call: TRBD1 (6 bases). CDR3 size: 14 residues. Germline V gene data show CDR1 as ENHRY and CDR2 as SYGVKD. Trimming removed 10 bases at V and 5 bases at J, with 21 bases between. The CDR3 sequence: CATEGQGSDHEQYF. The CDR3 bases are TGTGCCACCGAGGGCCAGGGGTCGGATCACGAGCAGTACTTC.

The V gene is TRBV4-3, the J gene TRBJ1-5; D remains unclear. Germline lookup yields CDR1 LGHNA and CDR2 YSLEER. CDR3 length: 18 amino acids. Trimming took off 0 bases at V and 5 bases at J, with 20 bases between the two ends. Written as DNA, the CDR3 is TGCGCCAGCAGCCAAGATGTGGGCAGCAGGACCCCATATCAGCCCCAGCATTTT. Its protein is CASSQDVGSRTPYQPQHF.

The chain carries TRBV11-2 and TRBJ1-2; a weak D match, TRBD1 (6 bases). The V and J ends lost 5 bases and 8 bases respectively, with 15 bases between them. The germline gives CDR1 SGHAT, CDR2 FQNNGV. This CDR3 is built from 13 residues. The CDR3 DNA reads as TGTGCCAGCAGCCCCCCCGGGACATTCGGCTACACCTTC. Translation gives CASSPPGTFGYTF.

This clone was seen a handful of times. Other DNA sequences in this specimen translate into the identical CDR3. V gene TRBV11-3 combines with J gene TRBJ1-6; D possibly corresponds to TRBD1 (6 bases). The V and J ends lost 0 bases and 0 bases respectively, with 12 bases between them. The germline V gene has CDR1 SGHNT and CDR2 YENEEA. The CDR3 loop spans 18 amino acids. The CDR3 sequence: CASSLDQGGSSYNSPLHF. DNA for the CDR3: TGTGCCAGCAGCTTAGATCAAGGGGGGAGCTCCTATAATTCACCCCTCCACTTT.